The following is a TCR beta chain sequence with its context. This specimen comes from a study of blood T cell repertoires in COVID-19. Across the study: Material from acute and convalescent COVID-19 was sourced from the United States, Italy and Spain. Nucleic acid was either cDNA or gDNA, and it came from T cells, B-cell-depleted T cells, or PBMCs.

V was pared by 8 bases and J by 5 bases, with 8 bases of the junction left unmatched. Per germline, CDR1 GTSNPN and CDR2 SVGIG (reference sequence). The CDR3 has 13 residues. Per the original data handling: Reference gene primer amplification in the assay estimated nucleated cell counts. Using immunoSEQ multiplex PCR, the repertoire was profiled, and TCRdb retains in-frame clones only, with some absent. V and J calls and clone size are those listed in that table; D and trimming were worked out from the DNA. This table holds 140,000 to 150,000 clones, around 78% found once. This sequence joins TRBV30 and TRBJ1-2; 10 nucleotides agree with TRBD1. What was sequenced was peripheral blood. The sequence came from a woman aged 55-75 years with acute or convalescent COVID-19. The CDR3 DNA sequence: TGTGCCCGCCGGGACAGGGGAAATTATGGCTACACCTTC. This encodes CARRDRGNYGYTF.